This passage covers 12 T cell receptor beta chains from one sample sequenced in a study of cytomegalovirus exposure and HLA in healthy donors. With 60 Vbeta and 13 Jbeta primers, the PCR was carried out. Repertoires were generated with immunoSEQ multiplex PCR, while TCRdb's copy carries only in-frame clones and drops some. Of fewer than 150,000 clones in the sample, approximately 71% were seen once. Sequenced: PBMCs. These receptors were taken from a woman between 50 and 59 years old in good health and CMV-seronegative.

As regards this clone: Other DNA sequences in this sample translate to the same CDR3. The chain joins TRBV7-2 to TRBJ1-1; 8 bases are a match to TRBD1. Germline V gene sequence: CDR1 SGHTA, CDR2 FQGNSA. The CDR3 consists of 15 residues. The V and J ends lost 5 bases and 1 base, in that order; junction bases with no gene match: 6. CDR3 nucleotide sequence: TGTGCCAGCAGCCCCCGACAGGGGTCGAACACTGAAGCTTTCTTT. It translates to CASSPRQGSNTEAFF.

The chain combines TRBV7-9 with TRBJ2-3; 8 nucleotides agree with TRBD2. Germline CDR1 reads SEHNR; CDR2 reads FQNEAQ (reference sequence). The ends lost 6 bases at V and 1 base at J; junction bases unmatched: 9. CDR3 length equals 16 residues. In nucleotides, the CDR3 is TGTGCCAGCAGGATCGGACTAGCCTTGCGCACAGATACGCAGTATTTT. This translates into CASRIGLALRTDTQYF. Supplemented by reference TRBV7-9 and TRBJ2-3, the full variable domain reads DTGVSQNPRHKITKRGQNVTFRCDPISEHNRLYWYRQTLGQGPEFLTYFQNEAQLEKSRLLSDRFSAERPKGSFSTLEIQRTEQGDSAMYLCASRIGLALRTDTQYFGPGTRLTVL.

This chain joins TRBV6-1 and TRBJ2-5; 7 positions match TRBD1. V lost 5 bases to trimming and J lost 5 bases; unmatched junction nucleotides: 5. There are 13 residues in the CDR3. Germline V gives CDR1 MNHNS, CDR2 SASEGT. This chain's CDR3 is CASSTTGKETQYF. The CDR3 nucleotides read TGTGCCAGCAGTACGACAGGGAAGGAGACCCAGTACTTC.

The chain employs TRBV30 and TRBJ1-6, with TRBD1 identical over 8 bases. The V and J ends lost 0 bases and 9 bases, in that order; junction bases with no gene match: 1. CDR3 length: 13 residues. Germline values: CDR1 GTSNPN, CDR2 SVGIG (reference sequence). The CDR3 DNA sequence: TGTGCCTGGAGTGTAACAGGGGGTTCACCCCTCCACTTT. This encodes CAWSVTGGSPLHF.

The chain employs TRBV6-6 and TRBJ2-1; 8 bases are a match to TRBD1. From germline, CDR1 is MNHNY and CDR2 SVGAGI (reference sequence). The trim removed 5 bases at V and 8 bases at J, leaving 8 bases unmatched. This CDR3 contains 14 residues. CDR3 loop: CASSKLQGGYEQFF. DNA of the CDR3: TGTGCCAGCAGTAAACTACAGGGGGGATATGAGCAGTTCTTC.

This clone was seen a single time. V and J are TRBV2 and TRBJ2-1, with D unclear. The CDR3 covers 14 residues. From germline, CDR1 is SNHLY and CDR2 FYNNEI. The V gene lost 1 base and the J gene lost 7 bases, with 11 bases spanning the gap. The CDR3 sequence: CASSEVLNLNEQFF. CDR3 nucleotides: TGTGCCAGCAGTGAAGTGTTGAACCTAAATGAGCAGTTCTTC. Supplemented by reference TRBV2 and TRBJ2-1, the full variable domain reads EPEVTQTPSHQVTQMGQEVILRCVPISNHLYFYWYRQILGQKVEFLVSFYNNEISEKSEIFDDQFSVERPDGSNFTLKIRSTKLEDSAMYFCASSEVLNLNEQFFGPGTRLTVL.

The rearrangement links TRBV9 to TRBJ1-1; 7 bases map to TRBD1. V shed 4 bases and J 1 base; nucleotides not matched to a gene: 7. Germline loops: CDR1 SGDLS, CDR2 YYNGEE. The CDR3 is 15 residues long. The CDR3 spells CASSPTGQKNTEAFF. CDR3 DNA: TGTGCCAGCAGCCCGACGGGACAGAAGAACACTGAAGCTTTCTTT.

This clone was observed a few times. CDR3 in DNA: TGCGCCAGCGGGCCACCCCTTAATGAAAAACTGTTTTTT. Translating gives CASGPPLNEKLFF. This chain connects TRBV4-1 to TRBJ1-4; D uncertain. Germline lookup yields CDR1 MGHRA and CDR2 YSYEKL. The CDR3 loop spans 13 amino acids. Trimming took off 8 bases at V and 4 bases at J, with 11 bases between the two ends.

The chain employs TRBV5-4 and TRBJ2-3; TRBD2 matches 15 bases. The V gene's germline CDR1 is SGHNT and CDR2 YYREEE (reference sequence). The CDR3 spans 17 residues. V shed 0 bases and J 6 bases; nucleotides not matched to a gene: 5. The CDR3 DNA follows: TGTGCCAGCAGCTTGGAGGGGACTAGCGGGGGGCTGGATACGCAGTATTTT. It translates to CASSLEGTSGGLDTQYF.

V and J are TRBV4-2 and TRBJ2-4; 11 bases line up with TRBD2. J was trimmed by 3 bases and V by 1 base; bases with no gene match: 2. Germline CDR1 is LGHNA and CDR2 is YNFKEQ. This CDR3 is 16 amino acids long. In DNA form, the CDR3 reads TGTGCCAGCAGCCAAGTAGCGGGGGGGTTCAAAAACATTCAGTACTTC. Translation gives CASSQVAGGFKNIQYF.

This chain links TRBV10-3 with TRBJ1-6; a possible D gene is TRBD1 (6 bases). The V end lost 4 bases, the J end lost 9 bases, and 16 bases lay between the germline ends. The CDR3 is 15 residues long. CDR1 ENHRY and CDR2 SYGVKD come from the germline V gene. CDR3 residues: CAISVDRPYSSPLHF. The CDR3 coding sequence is TGTGCCATCAGTGTCGACAGGCCCTATTCTTCACCCCTCCACTTT.

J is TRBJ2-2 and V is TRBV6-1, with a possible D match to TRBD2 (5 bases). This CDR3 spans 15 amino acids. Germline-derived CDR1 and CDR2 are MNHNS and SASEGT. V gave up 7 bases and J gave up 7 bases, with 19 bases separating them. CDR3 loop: CASTRDVTGVGELFF. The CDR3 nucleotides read TGTGCCAGCACCCGTGATGTCACCGGGGTCGGGGAGCTGTTTTTT.